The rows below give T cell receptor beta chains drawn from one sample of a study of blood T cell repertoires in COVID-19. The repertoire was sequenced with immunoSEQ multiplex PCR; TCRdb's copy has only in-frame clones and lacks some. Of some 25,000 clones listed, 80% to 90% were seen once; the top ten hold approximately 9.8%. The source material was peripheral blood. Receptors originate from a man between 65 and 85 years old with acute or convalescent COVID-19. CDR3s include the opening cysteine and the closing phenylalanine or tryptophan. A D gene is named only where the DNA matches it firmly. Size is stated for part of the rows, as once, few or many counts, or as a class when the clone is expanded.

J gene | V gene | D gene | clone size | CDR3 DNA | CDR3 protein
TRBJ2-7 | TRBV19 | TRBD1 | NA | TGTGCCACAGGACAGGGCCTTTCCTACGAGCAGTACTTC | CATGQGLSYEQYF
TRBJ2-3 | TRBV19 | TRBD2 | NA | TGTGCCAGTAGTACCCGGACTAGCGGGAGGCACACAGATACGCAGTATTTT | CASSTRTSGRHTDTQYF
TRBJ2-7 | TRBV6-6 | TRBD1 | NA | TGTGCCAGCAGATTTACGGGACAGAGCTACGAGCAGTACTTC | CASRFTGQSYEQYF
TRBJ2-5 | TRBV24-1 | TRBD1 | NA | TGTGCCACCAGTGACCCCGGGACAGGGTTGTCGGAGACCCAGTACTTC | CATSDPGTGLSETQYF
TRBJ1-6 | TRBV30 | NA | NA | TGTGCCTGGAGTAGGGGAGGGGGCTATAATTCACCCCTCCACTTT | CAWSRGGGYNSPLHF
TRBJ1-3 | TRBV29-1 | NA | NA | TGCAGCGTTGACAGTCTAGGTACTGGAAACACCATATATTTT | CSVDSLGTGNTIYF
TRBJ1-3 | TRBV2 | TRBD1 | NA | TGTGCCAGCAGTGAGAGGACAGGGCCAATCTCTGGAAACACCATATATTTT | CASSERTGPISGNTIYF
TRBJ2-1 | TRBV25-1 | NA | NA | TGTGCCAGCAGTGAATATGGGCTGATCTCCTACAATGAGCAGTTCTTC | CASSEYGLISYNEQFF
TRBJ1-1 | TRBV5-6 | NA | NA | TGTGCCAGCAGCTTGGTAGACACGAACACTGAAGCTTTCTTT | CASSLVDTNTEAFF
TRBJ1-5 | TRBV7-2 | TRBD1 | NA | TGTGCCAGCAGCTCTGACCGGAGGGGGCTTCGCCAGCCCCAGCATTTT | CASSSDRRGLRQPQHF
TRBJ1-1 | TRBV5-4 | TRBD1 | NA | TGTGCCAGCAGCGTGGGACAGCAACCTGAAGCTTTCTTT | CASSVGQQPEAFF
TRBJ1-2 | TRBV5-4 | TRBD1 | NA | TGTGCCAGCAGCACACGGGACAGCTCCCTCTATGGCTACACCTTC | CASSTRDSSLYGYTF
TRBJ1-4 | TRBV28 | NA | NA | TGTGCCAGCCGGTCTTTGGAGGGCCCTAATGAAAAACTGTTTTTT | CASRSLEGPNEKLFF
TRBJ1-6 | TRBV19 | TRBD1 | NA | TGTGCCAGTAGCAGCATCCGGGACAGGGGGCGAGGCTCCTATAATTCACCCCTCCACTTT | CASSSIRDRGRGSYNSPLHF
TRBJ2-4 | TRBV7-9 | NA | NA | TGTGCCAGCAGCTTCCAGGAAAACATTCAGTACTTC | CASSFQENIQYF
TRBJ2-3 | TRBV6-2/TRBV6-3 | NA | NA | TGTGCCAGCAGTTTTTCAGCGCGGGATACGCAGTATTTT | CASSFSARDTQYF
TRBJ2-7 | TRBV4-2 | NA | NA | TGTGCCAGCAGCCAAGCCCCGAGCTCCTACGAGCAGTACTTC | CASSQAPSSYEQYF
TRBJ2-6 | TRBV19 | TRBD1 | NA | TGTGCCACCCAACCTCCGGCAGGGGGAACTGGGGCCAACGTCCTGACTTTC | CATQPPAGGTGANVLTF
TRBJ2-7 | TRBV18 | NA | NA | TGTGCCAGCTCACCAACCGGGGGATTCTACGAGCAGTACTTC | CASSPTGGFYEQYF
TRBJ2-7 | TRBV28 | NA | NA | TGTGCCAGCATTCAGGGGTCATCCTACGAGCAGTACTTC | CASIQGSSYEQYF
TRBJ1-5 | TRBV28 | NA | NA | TGTGCCAGCAGCTCGCCTGGGCAGGGTACTAATCAGCCCCAGCATTTT | CASSSPGQGTNQPQHF
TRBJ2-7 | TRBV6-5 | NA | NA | TGTGCCAGCAGTCTCGGAGGGGCTAACGAGCAGTACTTC | CASSLGGANEQYF
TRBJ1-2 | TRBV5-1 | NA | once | TGCGCCAGCAGCCCGACAACAGGGATCTATGGCTACACCTTC | CASSPTTGIYGYTF
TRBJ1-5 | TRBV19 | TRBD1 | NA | TGTGCCAGTAGCCGAGGGCCGGGACAGGGTATTGGGTATAGCAATCAGCCCCAGCATTTT | CASSRGPGQGIGYSNQPQHF
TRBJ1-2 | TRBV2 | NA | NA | TGTGCCAGCAGCTTGACTGCAGAGCCGCGTGGCTACACCTTC | CASSLTAEPRGYTF
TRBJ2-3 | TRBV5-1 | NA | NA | TGCGCCAGCAGCTCCGGACTATTACCAGATACGCAGTATTTT | CASSSGLLPDTQYF
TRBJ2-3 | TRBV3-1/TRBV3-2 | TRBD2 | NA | TGTGCCAGCAGCCAAGGAGGCGGGGGGGCAGATACGCAGTATTTT | CASSQGGGGADTQYF
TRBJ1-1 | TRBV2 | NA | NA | TGTGCCAGCAATTTCGAGTTGAACACTGAAGCTTTCTTT | CASNFELNTEAFF
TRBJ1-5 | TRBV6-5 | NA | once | TGTGCCAGCAGTTACGACACGAATCAGCCCCAGCATTTT | CASSYDTNQPQHF